These T cell receptor beta chains were read from a single sample in a study of T cells after posttransplantation cyclophosphamide. Clones were read by immunoSEQ multiplex PCR, and TCRdb kept only the in-frame ones, dropping some. In the table there are around 10,000 clones, roughly 98% of which are singletons. Sequenced input: naive CD4+ T cells sorted from PBMCs. These receptor sequences come from a woman in her fifties or sixties in good health, CMV-negative, and a related stem cell transplant donor. The CDR3 runs from the conserved cysteine through the conserved F or W. The D gene is left open where the match is weak. Clone size is shown for a subset of rows, as once, few, many or a class of expanded clone.

J: TRBJ1-5; D: -; size: -; V: TRBV18; DNA: TGTGCCAGCTCACGAGACCCCGGAGGGCCTCAGCCCCAGCATTTT; CDR3: CASSRDPGGPQPQHF
J: TRBJ2-2; D: -; size: -; V: TRBV5-5; DNA: TGTGCCAGCAGAGCGGGCTGGAACACCGGGGAGCTGTTTTTT; CDR3: CASRAGWNTGELFF
J: TRBJ2-1; D: -; size: -; V: TRBV7-2; DNA: TGTGCCAGCAGCTTAGACTATTCACGGGATGAGCAGTTCTTC; CDR3: CASSLDYSRDEQFF
J: TRBJ2-3; D: TRBD2; size: -; V: TRBV6-6; DNA: TGTGCCAGCAGAAATAGCGGGAGAGCCGATACGCAGTATTTT; CDR3: CASRNSGRADTQYF
J: TRBJ1-6; D: -; size: -; V: TRBV5-4; DNA: TGTGCCAGCAGCTTGGGCACCGGGACAAGAAATTCACCCCTCCACTTT; CDR3: CASSLGTGTRNSPLHF
J: TRBJ2-7; D: TRBD2; size: -; V: TRBV19; DNA: TGTGCCAGTAGTAGAGGGGAGGGCTACGAGCAGTACTTC; CDR3: CASSRGEGYEQYF
J: TRBJ2-3; D: TRBD2; size: -; V: TRBV19; DNA: TGTGCCAGTAGTGTCGCCTATACAGGGACTAGCGGGAGGAGTGGTGCAGATACGCAGTATTTT; CDR3: CASSVAYTGTSGRSGADTQYF
J: TRBJ2-1; D: TRBD2; size: -; V: TRBV18; DNA: TGTGCCAGCTCCCTGAACGGACTAGCGGTCTATGAGCAGTTCTTC; CDR3: CASSLNGLAVYEQFF
J: TRBJ2-2; D: -; size: -; V: TRBV11-2; DNA: TGTGCCAGCAGCTTAATCCAGGGCGGGGAGCTGTTTTTT; CDR3: CASSLIQGGELFF
J: TRBJ2-3; D: TRBD2; size: -; V: TRBV5-1; DNA: TGCGCCAGCAGCTATCTGAGCGGGACCACAGATACGCAGTATTTT; CDR3: CASSYLSGTTDTQYF
J: TRBJ2-1; D: -; size: -; V: TRBV18; DNA: TGTGCCAGCTCACCACCACGGGGGTCTCGCGGGTCCTCCTACAATGAGCAGTTCTTC; CDR3: CASSPPRGSRGSSYNEQFF
J: TRBJ2-2; D: TRBD2; size: once; V: TRBV27; DNA: TGTGCCAGCCTTCGCGCGGGGGGCGGGAGGGACACCGGGGAGCTGTTTTTT; CDR3: CASLRAGGGRDTGELFF
J: TRBJ1-6; D: TRBD1; size: -; V: TRBV29-1; DNA: TGCAGCGTACGGACAGGGGAAAATTCCCCCCTCCCCTTT; CDR3: CSVRTGENSPLPF
J: TRBJ2-3; D: -; size: -; V: TRBV5-1; DNA: TGCGCCAGCAGCTTGGCCGGACACAGCACAGATACGCAGTATTTT; CDR3: CASSLAGHSTDTQYF
J: TRBJ2-3; D: TRBD1; size: -; V: TRBV19; DNA: TGTGCCAGTAGTATAAGTTCTCTGGGACAGGGCACAGATACGCAGTATTTT; CDR3: CASSISSLGQGTDTQYF
J: TRBJ1-3; D: TRBD1; size: -; V: TRBV25-1; DNA: TGTGCCAGCAGTTTGGACAGGCCCGGAAACACCATATATTTT; CDR3: CASSLDRPGNTIYF
J: TRBJ1-2; D: TRBD1; size: -; V: TRBV5-1; DNA: TGCGCCAGCAGCTTCCTCGCCGGGACAGGGGAAGGCTACACCTTC; CDR3: CASSFLAGTGEGYTF
J: TRBJ1-5; D: -; size: -; V: TRBV7-8; DNA: TGTGCCAGCAGTCTCCAATCGGCCAACAGGCAGCCCCAGCATTTT; CDR3: CASSLQSANRQPQHF
J: TRBJ2-1; D: -; size: -; V: TRBV9; DNA: TGTGCCAGCAGCGCCCTAGAGCCGTCAGACAATGAGCAGTTCTTC; CDR3: CASSALEPSDNEQFF
J: TRBJ1-1; D: TRBD1; size: -; V: TRBV6-5; DNA: TGTGCCAGCCGGGACAGGGCTGTCACTGAAGCTTTCTTT; CDR3: CASRDRAVTEAFF
J: TRBJ2-3; D: -; size: -; V: TRBV28; DNA: TGTGCCAGCAGTTTAACAGCGGGCCACGAATCCACAGATACGCAGTATTTT; CDR3: CASSLTAGHESTDTQYF
J: TRBJ1-3; D: -; size: -; V: TRBV30; DNA: TGTGCCTGGAGTGGAAGGCGGGCGGGGTTTAGTGGAAACACCATATATTTT; CDR3: CAWSGRRAGFSGNTIYF
J: TRBJ1-6; D: -; size: -; V: TRBV7-2; DNA: TGTGCCAGCAGCTTGCTAATCAGGGGCAATCTGCAAAATTCACCCCTCCACTTT; CDR3: CASSLLIRGNLQNSPLHF
J: TRBJ1-6; D: TRBD1; size: -; V: TRBV28; DNA: TGTGCCAGCATTAATCCGGGACAGAATTCACCCCTCCACTTT; CDR3: CASINPGQNSPLHF
J: TRBJ2-1; D: -; size: -; V: TRBV5-4; DNA: TGTGCCAGCAGCCAACCTAGCGCCCCCCATGAGCAGTTCTTC; CDR3: CASSQPSAPHEQFF
J: TRBJ2-1; D: TRBD1; size: -; V: TRBV2; DNA: TGTGCCAGCACCGGGGACAGGGGGTCGAACAATGAGCAGTTCTTC; CDR3: CASTGDRGSNNEQFF
J: TRBJ2-1; D: TRBD1; size: -; V: TRBV29-1; DNA: TGCAGCGTTGCAACCGCAGGGGGCGCGTATTTCTTC; CDR3: CSVATAGGAYFF
J: TRBJ2-1; D: TRBD2; size: -; V: TRBV11-2; DNA: TGTGCCAGCAGCCGCCCGACTAGCGGGAGAGCTGGCAATGAGCAGTTCTTC; CDR3: CASSRPTSGRAGNEQFF
J: TRBJ2-1; D: -; size: -; V: TRBV29-1; DNA: TGCAGCGTTGGGGAGCGAGCTCCTTCCTACAATGAGCAGTTCTTC; CDR3: CSVGERAPSYNEQFF
J: TRBJ2-4; D: TRBD1; size: -; V: TRBV14; DNA: TGTGCCAGCAGCCAGTCACAGGGGACCAAAAACATTCAGTACTTC; CDR3: CASSQSQGTKNIQYF
J: TRBJ1-3; D: -; size: -; V: TRBV5-1; DNA: TGCGCCAGCAGCTTAAGCCCCGGGGAATTCGGAAGCACCATATATTTT; CDR3: CASSLSPGEFGSTIYF
J: TRBJ2-3; D: TRBD2; size: -; V: TRBV4-2; DNA: TGTGCCAGCAGCCAAGGGCTAGCGGGACCCGGGGGAACAGATACGCAGTATTTT; CDR3: CASSQGLAGPGGTDTQYF
J: TRBJ1-5; D: -; size: once; V: TRBV7-3; DNA: TGTGCCAGCAGCCACTCAGGACAGCCCCAGCATTTT; CDR3: CASSHSGQPQHF
J: TRBJ2-5; D: -; size: once; V: TRBV7-7; DNA: TGTGCCAGCAGCCCAGGACAGTTTGAGACCCAGTACTTC; CDR3: CASSPGQFETQYF
J: TRBJ1-3; D: TRBD1; size: -; V: TRBV4-2; DNA: TGTGCCAGCAGCCAGGGACAGGACTCTGGAAACACCATATATTTT; CDR3: CASSQGQDSGNTIYF
J: TRBJ2-2; D: TRBD2; size: -; V: TRBV9; DNA: TGTGCCAGCAGCCGGCTCCCAGCGGGAGGGACGAACACCGGGGAGCTGTTTTTT; CDR3: CASSRLPAGGTNTGELFF
J: TRBJ2-3; D: -; size: -; V: TRBV7-3; DNA: TGTGCCAGCAGCTTATCGGGTACAGGAGCAACGCAGTATTTT; CDR3: CASSLSGTGATQYF
J: TRBJ1-4; D: -; size: -; V: TRBV29-1; DNA: TGCAGCGTTAAGGACAGAGATGAAAAACTGTTTTTT; CDR3: CSVKDRDEKLFF
J: TRBJ1-2; D: TRBD1; size: -; V: TRBV2; DNA: TGTGCCAGCAGTGTTCCGGGACAGACATATGGCTACACCTTC; CDR3: CASSVPGQTYGYTF
J: TRBJ1-6; D: -; size: -; V: TRBV18; DNA: TGTGCCAGCTCCCCCGGGCAGACCTTGAGGGCCCTCCACTTT; CDR3: CASSPGQTLRALHF
J: TRBJ2-3; D: TRBD2; size: -; V: TRBV7-3; DNA: TGTGCCAGCAGCCCCAGCGGGGCCACAGATACGCAGTATTTT; CDR3: CASSPSGATDTQYF
J: TRBJ1-6; D: -; size: -; V: TRBV5-6; DNA: TGTGCCAGCAGCTTAAATGTCGCGGGGGTCTCGGGTAATTCACCCCTCCACTTT; CDR3: CASSLNVAGVSGNSPLHF
J: TRBJ2-7; D: TRBD1; size: -; V: TRBV18; DNA: TGTGCCAGCTCAACCGGGACAGCGACCTACGAGCAGTACTTC; CDR3: CASSTGTATYEQYF
J: TRBJ1-6; D: TRBD1; size: -; V: TRBV7-9; DNA: TGTGCCAGCAGCTTTGGACAGGGGGCGAATTCCCCCCTCCACTTT; CDR3: CASSFGQGANSPLHF
J: TRBJ1-2; D: -; size: -; V: TRBV18; DNA: TGTGCCAGCTCACCAGGACACAACTATGACTACACCTTC; CDR3: CASSPGHNYDYTF
J: TRBJ2-7; D: -; size: -; V: TRBV29-1; DNA: TGCAGCGTTGAAGCCAACTACGAGCAGTACTTC; CDR3: CSVEANYEQYF